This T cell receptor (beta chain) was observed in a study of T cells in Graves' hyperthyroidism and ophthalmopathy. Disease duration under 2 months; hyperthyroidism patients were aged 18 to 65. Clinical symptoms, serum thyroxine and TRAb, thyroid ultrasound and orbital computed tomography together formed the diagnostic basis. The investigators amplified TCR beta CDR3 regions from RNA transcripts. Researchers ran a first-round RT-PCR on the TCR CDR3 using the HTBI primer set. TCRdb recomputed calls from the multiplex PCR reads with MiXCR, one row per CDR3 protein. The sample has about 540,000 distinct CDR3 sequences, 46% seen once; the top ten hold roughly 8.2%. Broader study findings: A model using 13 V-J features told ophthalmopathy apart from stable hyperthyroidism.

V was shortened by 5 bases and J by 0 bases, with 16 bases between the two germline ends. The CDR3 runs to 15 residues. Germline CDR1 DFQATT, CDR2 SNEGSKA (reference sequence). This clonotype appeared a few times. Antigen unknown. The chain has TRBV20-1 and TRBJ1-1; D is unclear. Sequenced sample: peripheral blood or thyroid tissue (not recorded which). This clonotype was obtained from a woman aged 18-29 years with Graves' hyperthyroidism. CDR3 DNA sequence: TGCAGTGCTTGCCGAAATGCGGGCCTGAACACTGAAGCTTTCTTT. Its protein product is CSACRNAGLNTEAFF.